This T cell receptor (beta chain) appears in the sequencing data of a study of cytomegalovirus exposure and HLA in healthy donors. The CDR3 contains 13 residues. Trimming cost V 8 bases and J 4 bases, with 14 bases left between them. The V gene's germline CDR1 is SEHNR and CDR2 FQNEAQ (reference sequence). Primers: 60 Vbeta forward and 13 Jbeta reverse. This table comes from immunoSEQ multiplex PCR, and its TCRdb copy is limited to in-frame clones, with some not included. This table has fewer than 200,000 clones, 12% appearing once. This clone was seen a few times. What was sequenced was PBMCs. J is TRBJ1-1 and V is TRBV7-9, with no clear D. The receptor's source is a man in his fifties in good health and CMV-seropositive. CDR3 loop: CASRVFEGTEAFF. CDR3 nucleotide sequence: TGTGCCAGCCGGGTTTTTGAAGGCACTGAAGCTTTCTTT.